The rows below give T cell receptor beta chains drawn from one sample of a study of shared clonotypes between healthy human individuals. The repertoire was sequenced with immunoSEQ multiplex PCR; TCRdb's copy has only in-frame clones and lacks some. This sample has about 820,000 clones; approximately 92% occur once, and the top ten carry around 24%. Material: naive CD8+ T cells sorted from blood. The receptor set was obtained from a man aged 25-45 years in good health. The CDR3 runs from the conserved cysteine through the conserved F or W. A D gene is named only where the DNA matches it firmly. The listing skips clone size in some rows; elsewhere it reads once, few, many or a size class.

j_gene | v_gene | abundance | d_gene | CDR3aa | CDR3nt
TRBJ2-2 | TRBV4-1 | - | - | CASSHHLRVTGELFF | TGCGCCAGCAGCCACCACCTTAGGGTCACCGGGGAGCTGTTTTTT
TRBJ2-1 | TRBV4-3 | - | - | CASLGDHRGGEQFF | TGCGCCAGCCTCGGCGACCATCGGGGCGGTGAGCAGTTCTTC
TRBJ2-5 | TRBV9 | few | - | CASSRGDLTGQYF | TGTGCCAGCAGCCGAGGGGACTTAACGGGCCAGTACTTC
TRBJ2-3 | TRBV7-6 | - | - | CASRNGGYTDTQYF | TGTGCCAGCAGAAATGGGGGGTACACAGATACGCAGTATTTT
TRBJ2-1 | TRBV4-1 | - | - | CASSAQGNEQFF | TGCGCCAGCAGCGCCCAGGGCAATGAGCAGTTCTTC
TRBJ2-1 | TRBV19 | - | TRBD2 | CASSIDGGEYNEQFF | TGTGCCAGTAGTATAGATGGGGGGGAATACAATGAGCAGTTCTTC
TRBJ2-1 | TRBV27 | - | TRBD2 | CASSPSSSGSYNEQFF | TGTGCCAGCAGTCCCAGCTCTAGCGGCTCCTACAATGAGCAGTTCTTC
TRBJ2-3 | TRBV9 | - | TRBD1 | CASSLDRQGNRADTQYF | TGTGCCAGCAGCTTGGATCGACAGGGGAACAGGGCAGATACGCAGTATTTT
TRBJ2-5 | TRBV27 | - | TRBD2 | CASSLGLAVNQETQYF | TGTGCCAGCAGTTTGGGACTAGCGGTAAACCAAGAGACCCAGTACTTC
TRBJ2-4 | TRBV2 | - | - | CAIRGLTGPKNIQYF | TGTGCTATCAGGGGCCTTACTGGTCCCAAAAACATTCAGTACTTC
TRBJ2-1 | TRBV27 | - | - | CASSSGSMFEQFF | TGTGCCAGCAGTTCGGGGTCGATGTTTGAGCAGTTCTTC
TRBJ1-2 | TRBV15 | - | - | CATSGRPNYGYTF | TGTGCCACTAGTGGGAGACCTAACTATGGCTACACCTTC
TRBJ2-6 | TRBV11-3 | - | - | CASSLGVGASGANVLTF | TGTGCCAGCAGCTTAGGGGTAGGGGCCTCTGGGGCCAACGTCCTGACTTTC
TRBJ1-2 | TRBV27 | - | - | CASTNGGSGYTF | TGTGCCAGCACCAACGGGGGTTCTGGCTACACCTTC
TRBJ2-1 | TRBV29-1 | - | - | CSVDLPQQFF | TGCAGCGTTGACCTACCTCAGCAGTTCTTC
TRBJ2-7 | TRBV4-3 | - | TRBD1 | CASSQEGGTGTYEQYF | TGCGCCAGCAGCCAAGAAGGGGGGACAGGAACGTACGAGCAGTACTTC
TRBJ1-1 | TRBV29-1 | - | TRBD1 | CSARTGLGAEAFF | TGCAGCGCACGGACAGGGCTGGGCGCTGAAGCTTTCTTT
TRBJ2-1 | TRBV27 | - | - | CASSLVGGRYNEQFF | TGTGCCAGCAGTTTAGTCGGGGGGCGATACAATGAGCAGTTCTTC
TRBJ1-2 | TRBV27 | - | TRBD1 | CASSHGQDRTNYGYTF | TGTGCCAGCAGCCACGGACAGGATAGAACCAACTATGGCTACACCTTC
TRBJ1-4 | TRBV28 | - | - | CASSFRTTGPRIDEKLFF | TGTGCCAGCAGTTTTCGAACTACAGGCCCACGGATCGATGAAAAACTGTTTTTT
TRBJ2-4 | TRBV15 | - | - | CATSRDRLDLNIQYF | TGTGCCACCAGCAGAGATCGTCTAGACTTAAACATTCAGTACTTC
TRBJ2-3 | TRBV27 | once | - | CASSSGGATDTQYF | TGTGCCAGCAGTTCAGGGGGGGCCACAGATACGCAGTATTTT
TRBJ2-7 | TRBV7-8 | once | - | CASSLVGNSYEQYF | TGTGCCAGCAGCTTAGTTGGCAATTCCTACGAGCAGTACTTC
TRBJ2-2 | TRBV7-3 | once | - | CASSFDSGELFF | TGTGCCAGCAGCTTTGACAGCGGGGAGCTGTTTTTT
TRBJ2-1 | TRBV19 | once | TRBD2 | CASIGRQAGALYNEQFF | TGTGCCAGTATCGGTCGTCAAGCGGGAGCCCTCTACAATGAGCAGTTCTTC
TRBJ2-3 | TRBV13 | - | - | CASSLVGSPDTQYF | TGTGCCAGCAGCTTAGTCGGCTCCCCAGATACGCAGTATTTT
TRBJ2-7 | TRBV19 | - | - | CASRLSNFSYEQYF | TGTGCCAGTAGGCTCTCCAACTTCTCCTACGAGCAGTACTTC
TRBJ2-3 | TRBV5-5 | - | - | CASSYRETTDTQYF | TGTGCCAGCAGCTACCGGGAGACCACAGATACGCAGTATTTT
TRBJ2-7 | TRBV5-1 | - | - | CASSSKYEQYF | TGCGCCAGCAGCTCGAAATACGAGCAGTACTTC
TRBJ2-7 | TRBV6-1 | - | TRBD2 | CASSDLRESSYEQYF | TGTGCCAGCAGTGACCTGCGGGAGAGTTCCTACGAGCAGTACTTC
TRBJ1-2 | TRBV4-2 | - | - | CASSQSAPSTTMFVDYTF | TGTGCCAGCAGCCAATCCGCACCCTCCACTACTATGTTTGTTGACTACACCTTC
TRBJ2-7 | TRBV6-5 | - | - | CASSFSRSSAFEQYF | TGTGCCAGCAGTTTCTCCAGGTCTTCGGCGTTCGAGCAGTACTTC
TRBJ1-5 | TRBV4-1 | - | - | CASSLVPGNQPQHF | TGCGCCAGCAGCCTTGTACCGGGCAATCAGCCCCAGCATTTT
TRBJ2-7 | TRBV4-3 | - | - | CASSQDLLGSYEQYF | TGCGCCAGCAGCCAAGATCTTTTGGGATCCTACGAGCAGTACTTC
TRBJ2-1 | TRBV5-1 | - | - | CASSSEGGLYNEQFF | TGCGCCAGCAGCTCGGAGGGGGGACTTTACAATGAGCAGTTCTTC
TRBJ2-7 | TRBV29-1 | - | - | CSVAWGAREQYF | TGCAGCGTTGCGTGGGGGGCACGCGAGCAGTACTTC
TRBJ2-1 | TRBV7-8 | - | - | CASSSGPSSYNEQFF | TGTGCCAGCAGCTCCGGCCCGAGCTCCTACAATGAGCAGTTCTTC
TRBJ2-5 | TRBV11-2 | - | TRBD2 | CASSLKGLAGGYQETQYF | TGTGCCAGCAGCTTAAAGGGACTAGCGGGAGGGTACCAAGAGACCCAGTACTTC
TRBJ2-7 | TRBV27 | - | TRBD2 | CASSWTSGRIDEQYF | TGTGCCAGCAGTTGGACTAGCGGGAGGATAGACGAGCAGTACTTC
TRBJ2-7 | TRBV27 | - | TRBD2 | CASSYIAGGGEQYF | TGTGCCAGCAGTTATATAGCGGGAGGAGGCGAGCAGTACTTC
TRBJ2-7 | TRBV5-6 | - | - | CASSSGLTYEQYF | TGTGCCAGCAGCTCGGGACTTACCTACGAGCAGTACTTC
TRBJ2-3 | TRBV4-1 | - | - | CASGETDTQYF | TGCGCCAGCGGGGAGACAGATACGCAGTATTTT
TRBJ2-1 | TRBV7-3 | - | - | CASSSSGNEQFF | TGTGCCAGCAGCAGTAGTGGGAATGAGCAGTTCTTC